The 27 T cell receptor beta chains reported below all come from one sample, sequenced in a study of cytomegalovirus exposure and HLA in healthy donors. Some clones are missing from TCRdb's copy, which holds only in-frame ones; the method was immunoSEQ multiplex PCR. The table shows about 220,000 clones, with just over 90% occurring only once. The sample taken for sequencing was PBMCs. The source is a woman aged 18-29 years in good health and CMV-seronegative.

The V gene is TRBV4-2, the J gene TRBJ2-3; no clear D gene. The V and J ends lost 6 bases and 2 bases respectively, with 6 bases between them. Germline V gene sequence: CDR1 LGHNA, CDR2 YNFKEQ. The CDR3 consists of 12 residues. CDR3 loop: CASSMFTDTQYF. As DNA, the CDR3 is TGTGCCAGCAGTATGTTCACAGATACGCAGTATTTT.

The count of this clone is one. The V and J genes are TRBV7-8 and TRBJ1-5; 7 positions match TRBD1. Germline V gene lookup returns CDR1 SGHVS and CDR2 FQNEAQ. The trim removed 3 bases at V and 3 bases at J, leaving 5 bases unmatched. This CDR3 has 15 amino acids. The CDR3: CASSLTGIANQPQHF. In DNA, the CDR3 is TGTGCCAGCAGCTTGACAGGGATTGCCAATCAGCCCCAGCATTTT.

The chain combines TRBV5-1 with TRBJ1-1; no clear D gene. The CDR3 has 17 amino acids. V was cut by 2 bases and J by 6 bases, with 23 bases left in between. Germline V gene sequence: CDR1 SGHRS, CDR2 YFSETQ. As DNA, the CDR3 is TGCGCCAGCAGCTTATTGGCGGAAAAGTTTGGGAGCCCTGAAGCTTTCTTT. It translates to CASSLLAEKFGSPEAFF.

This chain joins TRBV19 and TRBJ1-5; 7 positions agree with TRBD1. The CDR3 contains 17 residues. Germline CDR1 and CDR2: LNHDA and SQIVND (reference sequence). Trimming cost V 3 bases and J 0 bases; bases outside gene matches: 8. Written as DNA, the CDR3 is TGTGCCAGTAGTATTAGCAGGGGGGACCATAGCAATCAGCCCCAGCATTTT. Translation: CASSISRGDHSNQPQHF.

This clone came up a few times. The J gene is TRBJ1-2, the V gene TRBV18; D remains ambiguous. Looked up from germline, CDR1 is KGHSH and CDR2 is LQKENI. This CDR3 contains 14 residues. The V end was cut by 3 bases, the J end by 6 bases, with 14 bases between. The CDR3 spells CASSPEVQANGYTF. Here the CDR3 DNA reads TGTGCCAGCTCACCCGAAGTTCAGGCGAATGGCTACACCTTC. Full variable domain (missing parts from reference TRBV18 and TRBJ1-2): NAGVMQNPRHLVRRRGQEARLRCSPMKGHSHVYWYRQLPEEGLKFMVYLQKENIIDESGMPKERFSAEFPKEGPSILRIQQVVRGDSAAYFCASSPEVQANGYTFGSGTRLTVV.

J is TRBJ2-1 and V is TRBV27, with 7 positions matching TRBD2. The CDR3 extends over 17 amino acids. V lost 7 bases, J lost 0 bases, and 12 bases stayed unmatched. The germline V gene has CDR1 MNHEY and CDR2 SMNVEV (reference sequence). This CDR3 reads CASKPDRGGSSYNEQFF. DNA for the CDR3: TGTGCCAGCAAACCCGACCGTGGCGGGAGCTCCTACAATGAGCAGTTCTTC.

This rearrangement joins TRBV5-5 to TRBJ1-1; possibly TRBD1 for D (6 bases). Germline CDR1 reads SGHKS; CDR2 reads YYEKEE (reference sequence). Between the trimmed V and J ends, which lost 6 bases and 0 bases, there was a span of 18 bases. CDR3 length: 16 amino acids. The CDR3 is CASMPRGGVLNTEAFF. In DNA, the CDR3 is TGTGCCAGCATGCCGCGTGGGGGCGTTTTGAACACTGAAGCTTTCTTT. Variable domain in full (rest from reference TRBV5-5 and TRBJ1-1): DAGVTQSPTHLIKTRGQQVTLRCSPISGHKSVSWYQQVLGQGPQFIFQYYEKEERGRGNFPDRFSARQFPNYSSELNVNALLLGDSALYLCASMPRGGVLNTEAFFGQGTRLTVV.

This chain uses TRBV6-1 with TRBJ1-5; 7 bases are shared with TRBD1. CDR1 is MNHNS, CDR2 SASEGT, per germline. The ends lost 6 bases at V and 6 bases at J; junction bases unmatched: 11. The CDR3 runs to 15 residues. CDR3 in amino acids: CASRHRDSGSQPQHF. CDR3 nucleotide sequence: TGTGCCAGCAGGCACCGGGACAGTGGTTCTCAGCCCCAGCATTTT.

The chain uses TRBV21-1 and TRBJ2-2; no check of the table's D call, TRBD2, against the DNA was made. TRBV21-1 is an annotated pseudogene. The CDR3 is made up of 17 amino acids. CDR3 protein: CASSRKPLGGRAGELFF. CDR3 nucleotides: TGTGCCAGCAGCCGCAAGCCCCTGGGGGGGAGGGCCGGGGAGCTGTTTTTT.

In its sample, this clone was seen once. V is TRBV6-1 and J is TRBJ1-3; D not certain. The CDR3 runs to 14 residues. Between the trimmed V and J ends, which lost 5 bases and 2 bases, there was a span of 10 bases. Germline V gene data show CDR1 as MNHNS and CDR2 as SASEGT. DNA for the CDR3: TGTGCCAGCAGTCCCTCGGGGACTGGAAACACCATATATTTT. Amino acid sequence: CASSPSGTGNTIYF.

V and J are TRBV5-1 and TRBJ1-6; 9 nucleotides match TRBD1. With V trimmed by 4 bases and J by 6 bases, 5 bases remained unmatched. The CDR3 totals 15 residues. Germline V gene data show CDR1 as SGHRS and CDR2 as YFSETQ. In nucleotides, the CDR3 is TGCGCCAGCAGCCGGCAGGACAGGGGTAATTCACCCCTCCACTTT. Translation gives CASSRQDRGNSPLHF.

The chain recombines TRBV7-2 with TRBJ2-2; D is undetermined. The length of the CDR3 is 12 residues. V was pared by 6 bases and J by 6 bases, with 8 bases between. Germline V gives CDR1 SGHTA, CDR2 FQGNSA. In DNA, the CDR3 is TGTGCCAGCAGTCTTTATCCCGGGGAGCTGTTTTTT. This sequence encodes CASSLYPGELFF.

The CDR3 region has the DNA TGTGCCAGCAGTTTTGGAGGGATCCAAGAGACCCAGTACTTC. It encodes CASSFGGIQETQYF. This chain links TRBV27 with TRBJ2-5; D perhaps matches TRBD2 (6 bases). V dropped 3 bases and J dropped 1 base, with 9 bases sitting between them. Germline loops: CDR1 MNHEY, CDR2 SMNVEV (reference sequence). There are 14 residues in the CDR3.

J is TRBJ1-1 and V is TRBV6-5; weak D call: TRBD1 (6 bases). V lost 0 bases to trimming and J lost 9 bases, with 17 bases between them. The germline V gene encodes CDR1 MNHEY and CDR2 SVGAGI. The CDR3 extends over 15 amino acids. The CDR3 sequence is CASSYSRTDRGKAFF. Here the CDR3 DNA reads TGTGCCAGCAGTTACTCCAGGACAGATAGGGGGAAAGCTTTCTTT.

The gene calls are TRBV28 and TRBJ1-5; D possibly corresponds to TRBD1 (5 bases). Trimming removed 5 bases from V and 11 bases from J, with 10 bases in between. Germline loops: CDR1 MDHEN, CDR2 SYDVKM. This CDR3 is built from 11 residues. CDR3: CASSPGLAQHF. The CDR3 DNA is TGTGCCAGCAGTCCGGGACTCGCCCAGCATTTT.

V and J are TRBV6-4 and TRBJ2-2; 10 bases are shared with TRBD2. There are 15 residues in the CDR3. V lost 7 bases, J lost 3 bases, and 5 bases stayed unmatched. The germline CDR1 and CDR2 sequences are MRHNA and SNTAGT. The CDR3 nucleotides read TGTGCCAGCAAACGGACTAGCGGCTACACCGGGGAGCTGTTTTTT. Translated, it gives CASKRTSGYTGELFF.

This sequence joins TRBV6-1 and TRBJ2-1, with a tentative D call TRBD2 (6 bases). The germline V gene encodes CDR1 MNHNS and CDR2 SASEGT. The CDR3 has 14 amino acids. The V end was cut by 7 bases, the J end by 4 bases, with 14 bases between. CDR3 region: CASTLGGGYNEQFF. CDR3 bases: TGTGCCAGCACCCTAGGTGGGGGGTACAATGAGCAGTTCTTC.

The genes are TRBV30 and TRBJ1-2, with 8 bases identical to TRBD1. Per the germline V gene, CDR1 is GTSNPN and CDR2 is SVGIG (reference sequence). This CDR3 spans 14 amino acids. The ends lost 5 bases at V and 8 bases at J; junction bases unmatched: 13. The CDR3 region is CAWESQGASRGYTF. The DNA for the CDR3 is TGTGCCTGGGAATCTCAGGGGGCGTCGCGGGGCTACACCTTC. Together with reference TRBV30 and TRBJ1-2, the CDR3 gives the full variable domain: SQTIHQWPATLVQPVGSPLSLECTVEGTSNPNLYWYRQAAGRGLQLLFYSVGIGQISSEVPQNLSASRPQDRQFILSSKKLLLSDSGFYLCAWESQGASRGYTFGSGTRLTVV.

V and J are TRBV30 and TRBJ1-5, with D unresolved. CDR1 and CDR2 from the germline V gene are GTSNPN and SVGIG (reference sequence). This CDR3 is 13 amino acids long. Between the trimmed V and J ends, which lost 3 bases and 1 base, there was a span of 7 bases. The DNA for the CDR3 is TGTGCCTGGAGGGGGAGCAGCAATCAGCCCCAGCATTTT. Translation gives CAWRGSSNQPQHF. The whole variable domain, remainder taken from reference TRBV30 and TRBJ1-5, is SQTIHQWPATLVQPVGSPLSLECTVEGTSNPNLYWYRQAAGRGLQLLFYSVGIGQISSEVPQNLSASRPQDRQFILSSKKLLLSDSGFYLCAWRGSSNQPQHFGDGTRLSIL.

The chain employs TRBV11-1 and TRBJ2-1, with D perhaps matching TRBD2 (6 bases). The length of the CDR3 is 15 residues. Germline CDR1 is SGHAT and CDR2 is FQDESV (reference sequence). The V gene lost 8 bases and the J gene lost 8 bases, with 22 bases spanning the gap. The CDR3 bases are TGTGCCAGCGCTTTACCCAGCCGGGGGAAGTATGAGCAGTTCTTC. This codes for CASALPSRGKYEQFF.

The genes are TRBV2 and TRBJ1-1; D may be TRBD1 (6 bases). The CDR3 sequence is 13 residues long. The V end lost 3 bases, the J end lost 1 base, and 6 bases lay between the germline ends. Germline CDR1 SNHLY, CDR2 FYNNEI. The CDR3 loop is CASSDRGNTEAFF. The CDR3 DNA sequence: TGTGCCAGCAGTGACAGGGGGAACACTGAAGCTTTCTTT.

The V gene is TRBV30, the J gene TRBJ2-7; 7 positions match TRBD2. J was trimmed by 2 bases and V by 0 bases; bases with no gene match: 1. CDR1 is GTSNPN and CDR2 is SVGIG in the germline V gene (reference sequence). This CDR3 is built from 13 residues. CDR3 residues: CAWSVRGAYEQYF. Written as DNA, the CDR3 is TGTGCCTGGAGTGTACGGGGGGCCTACGAGCAGTACTTC.

CDR3 bases: TGTGCCAGCAGCCCGGGGAACACTGAAGCTTTCTTT. Protein product: CASSPGNTEAFF. This rearrangement joins TRBV5-4 to TRBJ1-1; D gene uncertain. CDR3 length: 12 amino acids. Trimming left V 4 bases short and J 1 base short, with 5 bases between. Germline loops: CDR1 SGHNT, CDR2 YYREEE (reference sequence).

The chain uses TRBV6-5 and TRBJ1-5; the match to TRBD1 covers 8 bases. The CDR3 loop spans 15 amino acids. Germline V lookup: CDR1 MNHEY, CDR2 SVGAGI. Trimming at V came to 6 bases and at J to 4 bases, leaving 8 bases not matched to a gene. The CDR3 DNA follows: TGTGCCAGCAGGCCACGGACAGGGTGGAATCAGCCCCAGCATTTT. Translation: CASRPRTGWNQPQHF.

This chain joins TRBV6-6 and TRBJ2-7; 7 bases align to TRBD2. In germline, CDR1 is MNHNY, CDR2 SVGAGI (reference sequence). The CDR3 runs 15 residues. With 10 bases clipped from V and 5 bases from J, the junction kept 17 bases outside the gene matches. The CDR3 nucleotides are TGTGCCACACAAATAGCCGGGCGGGAGACTCACGAGCAGTACTTC. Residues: CATQIAGRETHEQYF.

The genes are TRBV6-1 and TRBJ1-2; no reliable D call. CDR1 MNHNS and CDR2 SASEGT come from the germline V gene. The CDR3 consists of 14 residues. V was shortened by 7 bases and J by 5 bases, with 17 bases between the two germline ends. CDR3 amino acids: CASTTLGRIYGYTF. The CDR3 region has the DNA TGTGCCAGCACCACTTTAGGGAGGATTTATGGCTACACCTTC.

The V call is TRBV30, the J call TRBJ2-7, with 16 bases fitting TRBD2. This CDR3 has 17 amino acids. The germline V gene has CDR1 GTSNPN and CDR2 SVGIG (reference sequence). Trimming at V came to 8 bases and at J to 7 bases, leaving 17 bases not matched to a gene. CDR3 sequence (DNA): TGTGCCGCGGGATCCGGGACTAGCGGGAGGGCCGCCTTGGAGCAGTACTTC. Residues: CAAGSGTSGRAALEQYF. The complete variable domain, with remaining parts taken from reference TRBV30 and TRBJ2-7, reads SQTIHQWPATLVQPVGSPLSLECTVEGTSNPNLYWYRQAAGRGLQLLFYSVGIGQISSEVPQNLSASRPQDRQFILSSKKLLLSDSGFYLCAAGSGTSGRAALEQYFGPGTRLTVT.